These 27 T cell receptor beta chains originate from one sample sequenced in a study of sequential checkpoint blockade in melanoma. Measured with immunoSEQ multiplex PCR; TCRdb has only the in-frame clones, and not every one. The table records about 10,000 clones, about three quarters of them present only once. The treatment was: randomized to nivolumab then ipilimumab (arm A) or the reverse (arm B). The input for sequencing was CD8+ T cells sorted from blood (inferred from file names), taken from a patient given nivolumab and ipilimumab in sequence. Receptor source: a human donor with melanoma.

This chain connects TRBV28 to TRBJ2-5, with unresolved D. The assigned J gene may be wrong: the sequence end matches TRBJ2-7 better. The CDR3 is 12 amino acids. The germline CDR1 and CDR2 sequences are MDHEN and SYDVKM. CDR3 DNA sequence: TGTGCCAGCAGTCCCGTTTCCTACGAGCAGTACTTC. This translates into CASSPVSYEQYF.

The chain recombines TRBV5-1 with TRBJ1-6, with 9 positions matching TRBD1. This CDR3 has 15 residues. V was pared by 3 bases and J by 8 bases, with 6 bases of the junction left unmatched. Germline lookup yields CDR1 SGHRS and CDR2 YFSETQ. The CDR3 loop reads CASSSPGQGYSPLHF. The CDR3 DNA reads as TGCGCCAGCAGCTCGCCGGGACAGGGTTATTCACCCCTCCACTTT.

The rearrangement uses TRBV5-1 and TRBJ2-1, with 7 bases matching TRBD2. This CDR3 comprises 16 residues. Per the germline V gene, CDR1 is SGHRS and CDR2 is YFSETQ. V trimming: 4 bases; J trimming: 8 bases; junction bases outside the gene matches: 15. CDR3 sequence (DNA): TGCGCCAGCAGCAGTATCGCCGGGACTATAATAGATGAGCAGTTCTTC. It encodes CASSSIAGTIIDEQFF.

V is TRBV9 and J is TRBJ2-7, with D possibly matching TRBD1 (6 bases). With 3 bases removed from V and 7 bases from J, the gap between germline ends came to 26 bases. The germline V gene has CDR1 SGDLS and CDR2 YYNGEE. There are 17 residues in the CDR3. Written as DNA, the CDR3 is TGTGCCAGCAGCGCGGGACATCTTGCGGGCTCCGAGGCGGAGCAGTACTTC. It is translated as CASSAGHLAGSEAEQYF.

Notes on this clone: Other DNA sequences from this sample encode an identical CDR3 as well. The chain employs TRBV5-1 and TRBJ1-1, with 10 nucleotides matching TRBD1. V lost 0 bases and J lost 4; bases outside the gene matches: 3. The CDR3 runs 15 residues. Germline loops: CDR1 SGHRS, CDR2 YFSETQ. CDR3 nucleotide sequence: TGCGCCAGCAGCTTGGACCGGGACAGGGGCACTGAAGCTTTCTTT. Translating it yields CASSLDRDRGTEAFF.

The J gene is TRBJ2-2, the V gene TRBV7-8; TRBD1 is a possible D gene (5 bases). Germline values: CDR1 SGHVS, CDR2 FQNEAQ. V was trimmed by 4 bases and J by 3 bases, leaving 18 bases between them. The CDR3 runs to 17 residues. For the CDR3, the DNA is TGTGCCAGCAGCTGGGCCGCGTGGCAGGGTGACACCGGGGAGCTGTTTTTT. Protein product: CASSWAAWQGDTGELFF.

This clone is medium-sized (0.01 to 0.1%) in the sample. The CDR3 sequence: CASSLGVGYGYTF. The CDR3 bases are TGTGCCAGTAGCCTCGGGGTTGGCTATGGCTACACCTTC. The rearrangement joins TRBV19 to TRBJ1-2, with no clear D. V gave up 6 bases and J gave up 4 bases, with 12 bases separating them. CDR1 is LNHDA, CDR2 SQIVND, per germline (reference sequence). The CDR3 has 13 residues.

This clone has a single count. The chain employs TRBV4-1 and TRBJ2-7, with D perhaps matching TRBD1 (6 bases). CDR3 size: 14 residues. V was cut by 2 bases and J by 3 bases, with 11 bases left in between. Germline CDR1 MGHRA, CDR2 YSYEKL. The CDR3 nucleotides read TGCGCCAGCAGCCAACTTGAACAGGGCTACGAGCAGTACTTC. This encodes CASSQLEQGYEQYF.

The genes are TRBV7-9 and TRBJ1-2; maybe TRBD1 (6 bases). V was cut by 5 bases and J by 4 bases, with 14 bases left in between. The CDR3 contains 14 residues. Germline V lookup: CDR1 SEHNR, CDR2 FQNEAQ (reference sequence). The CDR3 reads CASSLDSQVYGYTF. Written as DNA, the CDR3 is TGTGCCAGCAGCCTGGACAGTCAGGTCTATGGCTACACCTTC.

The count of this clone is one. V and J are TRBV10-1 and TRBJ2-5; TRBD2 might be the D (5 bases). V was pared by 2 bases and J by 2 bases, with 12 bases between. CDR1 and CDR2 (germline): WNHNN, SYGVQD (reference sequence). The CDR3 extends over 15 amino acids. CDR3 in DNA: TGCGCCAGCAGTGAGCAGTATCGACTACAAGAGACCCAGTACTTC. Protein sequence: CASSEQYRLQETQYF.

This rearrangement joins TRBV27 to TRBJ1-6; a possible D gene is TRBD1 (6 bases). CDR3 size: 13 residues. Between the trimmed V and J ends, which lost 0 bases and 14 bases, there was a span of 11 bases. CDR1 and CDR2 from the germline V gene are MNHEY and SMNVEV (reference sequence). The chain's CDR3 is CASSLSQGLTLHF. CDR3 bases: TGTGCCAGCAGTTTATCACAGGGTCTAACCCTCCACTTT.

This sequence joins TRBV7-9 and TRBJ2-7, with 7 bases fitting TRBD1. The V and J ends lost 6 bases and 4 bases, in that order; junction bases with no gene match: 6. In germline, CDR1 is SEHNR, CDR2 FQNEAQ (reference sequence). This CDR3 contains 13 residues. The CDR3 loop reads CASSPLQGYEQYF. DNA for the CDR3: TGTGCCAGCAGTCCTCTACAGGGGTACGAGCAGTACTTC. The variable domain in full, completed from reference TRBV7-9 and TRBJ2-7, reads DTGVSQNPRHKITKRGQNVTFRCDPISEHNRLYWYRQTLGQGPEFLTYFQNEAQLEKSRLLSDRFSAERPKGSFSTLEIQRTEQGDSAMYLCASSPLQGYEQYFGPGTRLTVT.

This clone showed up just a few times. The chain uses TRBV7-9 and TRBJ1-3; D might be TRBD1 (6 bases). CDR1 is SEHNR, CDR2 FQNEAQ, per germline (reference sequence). V lost 7 bases and J 3 bases, leaving 10 bases between the germline ends. The CDR3 extends over 13 amino acids. The CDR3 DNA follows: TGTGCCAGCAAGGCAGGGGATGGAAACACCATATATTTT. Translating it yields CASKAGDGNTIYF.

This clone appeared a few times. The chain has TRBV6-5 and TRBJ1-2; D remains unclear. CDR3 length: 12 amino acids. Germline lookup yields CDR1 MNHEY and CDR2 SVGAGI. The V gene lost 10 bases and the J gene lost 2 bases, with 11 bases spanning the gap. The DNA of the CDR3 is TGTGCCACCAGCCCGGGGAACTATGGCTACACCTTC. Translating it yields CATSPGNYGYTF.

This clone turned up a few times. The gene calls are TRBV6-5 and TRBJ2-3; D is unclear. This CDR3 contains 11 residues. CDR1 and CDR2 from the germline V gene are MNHEY and SVGAGI. V was pared by 7 bases and J by 6 bases, with 8 bases between. CDR3 sequence (DNA): TGTGCCAGCACCCTCGGGGATACGCAGTATTTT. Protein product: CASTLGDTQYF.

This rearrangement joins TRBV6-1 to TRBJ2-5; the D gene is possibly TRBD1 (5 bases). The CDR3 runs 13 residues. Germline values: CDR1 MNHNS, CDR2 SASEGT. V dropped 6 bases and J dropped 7 bases, with 15 bases sitting between them. CDR3 nucleotide sequence: TGTGCCAGCAGCGTCCTGGGGCGCGGGACCCAGTACTTC. It yields the protein CASSVLGRGTQYF.

The chain links TRBV27 to TRBJ1-2; TRBD1 aligns across 10 bases. Germline lookup yields CDR1 MNHEY and CDR2 SMNVEV (reference sequence). V lost 4 bases to trimming and J lost 4 bases; unmatched junction nucleotides: 6. The CDR3 covers 15 residues. CDR3 sequence reads: CASSYGQGGLYGYTF. The CDR3 DNA sequence: TGTGCCAGCAGTTACGGACAGGGGGGACTCTATGGCTACACCTTC.

This clone is a singleton in its sample. One end of the junction varies from germline; a read error may be responsible. The DNA of the CDR3 is TGTGCCAGTAGTACCTATAGGACAGGGTTGAATCAACCCCAGCATTTT. Its protein product is CASSTYRTGLNQPQHF. This sequence joins TRBV19 and TRBJ1-5, with 8 bases matching TRBD1. The CDR3 loop spans 16 amino acids. Germline CDR1 reads LNHDA; CDR2 reads SQIVND (reference sequence). Complete variable domain (other parts from reference TRBV19 and TRBJ1-5): DGGITQSPKYLFRKEGQNVTLSCEQNLNHDAMYWYRQDPGQGLRLIYYSQIVNDFQKGDIAEGYSVSREKKESFPLTVTSAQKNPTAFYLCASSTYRTGLNQPQHFGDGTRLSIL.

The V gene is TRBV10-3, the J gene TRBJ1-2; the match to TRBD1 covers 10 bases. The CDR3 has 14 amino acids. Germline CDR1 reads ENHRY; CDR2 reads SYGVKD. V shed 4 bases and J 8 bases; nucleotides not matched to a gene: 7. This CDR3 is CAISVRQGAEGYTF. The CDR3 DNA reads TGTGCCATCAGTGTAAGACAGGGGGCGGAGGGCTACACCTTC.

The chain uses TRBV2 and TRBJ1-6, with 9 bases lining up with TRBD1. The length of the CDR3 is 17 residues. The trim removed 5 bases at V and 2 bases at J, leaving 7 bases unmatched. Germline values: CDR1 SNHLY, CDR2 FYNNEI. The CDR3 bases are TGTGCCAGCAGTCCCGGGACAGGGTCCGCCTATAATTCACCCCTCCACTTT. This sequence encodes CASSPGTGSAYNSPLHF.

There are a few counts of this clone. The chain combines TRBV7-9 with TRBJ2-3, with TRBD2 matching 7 bases. There are 14 residues in the CDR3. Germline V gives CDR1 SEHNR, CDR2 FQNEAQ (reference sequence). V gave up 7 bases and J gave up 3 bases; unmatched junction bases: 7. CDR3 amino acids: CASNGGRGTDTQYF. In DNA, the CDR3 is TGTGCCAGCAACGGCGGGAGAGGGACAGATACGCAGTATTTT.

This clone appeared a few times. CDR3 protein: CASSPIDRGSSYEQYF. CDR3 nucleotide sequence: TGTGCCAGCAGCCCTATCGACAGGGGGAGCTCCTACGAGCAGTACTTC. J is TRBJ2-7 and V is TRBV7-9; 9 bases are shared with TRBD1. Germline V CDR1 and CDR2: SEHNR, FQNEAQ (reference sequence). This CDR3 is 16 amino acids long. V gave up 5 bases and J gave up 0 bases; unmatched junction bases: 8.

The rearrangement uses TRBV18 and TRBJ1-2; D uncertain. Between the trimmed V and J ends, which lost 6 bases and 4 bases, there was a span of 15 bases. The CDR3 totals 14 residues. Germline V CDR1 and CDR2: KGHSH, LQKENI. The CDR3: CASSGRTAGYGYTF. CDR3 bases: TGTGCCAGCTCTGGTCGTACAGCTGGCTATGGCTACACCTTC.

For this clone: A junction end diverges from the germline sequence, so it may reflect a read error. CDR3 nucleotide sequence: TGTGCCACCAGCCAGGGGGTGAACACTGAAGCTTTCTTT. This encodes CATSQGVNTEAFF. The chain carries TRBV7-6 and TRBJ1-1; 7 bases map to TRBD1. The CDR3 is 13 amino acids. The germline CDR1 and CDR2 sequences are SGHVS and FNYEAQ.

The gene calls are TRBV5-1 and TRBJ2-4, with D perhaps matching TRBD1 (5 bases). Germline CDR1 SGHRS, CDR2 YFSETQ. There are 12 residues in the CDR3. Trimming left V 1 base short and J 7 bases short, with 6 bases between. The CDR3 DNA sequence: TGCGCCAGCAGCTTGCCAGGGAACATTCAGTACTTC. It codes for CASSLPGNIQYF.

The chain is built from TRBV19 and TRBJ1-1; D gene unclear. Per the germline V gene, CDR1 is LNHDA and CDR2 is SQIVND (reference sequence). V was trimmed by 3 bases and J by 10 bases, leaving 18 bases between them. The CDR3 runs to 14 residues. The CDR3 coding sequence is TGTGCCAGTAGTATCGACGGAGACTTGAGGAGAGCTTTCTTT. Translation: CASSIDGDLRRAFF.

The rearrangement uses TRBV9 and TRBJ2-7, with TRBD1 matching over 9 bases. The trim removed 3 bases at V and 7 bases at J, leaving 8 bases unmatched. Germline CDR1 is SGDLS and CDR2 is YYNGEE. The CDR3 is made up of 14 amino acids. CDR3 nucleotide sequence: TGTGCCAGCAGCGGTTCAACAGGGGGCGATGAGCAGTACTTC. It encodes CASSGSTGGDEQYF.